This T cell receptor (beta chain) was identified during a study of blood T cell repertoires in COVID-19. Overall study: The samples span acute and convalescent COVID-19 from the United States, Italy and Spain.

The CDR3 runs to 13 residues. V was pared by 1 base and J by 12 bases, with 10 bases between. Authors' data handling: Nucleated cell counts were estimated from reference gene primer amplification. Clones were sequenced by immunoSEQ multiplex PCR, and TCRdb holds only the in-frame ones, with some missing. V, J and clone size are taken as reported in that table, and D and trimming were inferred from the DNA itself. The sample records about 140,000 clones, 70% to 90% being singletons. The receptor's source is a woman aged 60 to 75 with acute or convalescent COVID-19. The sample was peripheral blood. The chain couples TRBV12-3 or TRBV12-4 to TRBJ1-6; TRBD1 is a possible D gene (5 bases). The CDR3 DNA follows: TGTGCCAGCAGTTTAGATACAGGCGTACCCCTCCACTTT. Protein: CASSLDTGVPLHF.